This entry describes one T cell receptor beta chain. CDR3 length: 15 amino acids. Trimming took 1 base from V and 4 from J; bases not matched to a gene: 8. The V gene's germline CDR1 is SQVTM and CDR2 ANQGSEA. The data are from a study of blood T cell repertoires in COVID-19. In the study overall: COVID-19 samples collected from the United States, Italy and Spain covered acute and convalescent phases. The cDNA or gDNA used as material had been derived from T cells, B-cell-depleted T cells, or PBMCs.

Original analysis: Amplified reference gene primers provided the basis for estimating nucleated cell counts. Profiling relied on immunoSEQ multiplex PCR, and the TCRdb table lists in-frame clones only, not all of them. That table gives V, J and clone size, and the DNA gave D and trimming. The sample comprises about 160,000 clones, around 84% of which are singletons, and approximately 18% rests with the top ten. J is TRBJ2-7 and V is TRBV29-1, with 9 bases that match TRBD1. This receptor was obtained from an elderly woman with acute or convalescent COVID-19. The sequencing sample was made of peripheral blood. The CDR3 region is CSVEVWGQGGYEQYF. CDR3 DNA sequence: TGCAGCGTTGAAGTCTGGGGACAGGGAGGGTACGAGCAGTACTTC.